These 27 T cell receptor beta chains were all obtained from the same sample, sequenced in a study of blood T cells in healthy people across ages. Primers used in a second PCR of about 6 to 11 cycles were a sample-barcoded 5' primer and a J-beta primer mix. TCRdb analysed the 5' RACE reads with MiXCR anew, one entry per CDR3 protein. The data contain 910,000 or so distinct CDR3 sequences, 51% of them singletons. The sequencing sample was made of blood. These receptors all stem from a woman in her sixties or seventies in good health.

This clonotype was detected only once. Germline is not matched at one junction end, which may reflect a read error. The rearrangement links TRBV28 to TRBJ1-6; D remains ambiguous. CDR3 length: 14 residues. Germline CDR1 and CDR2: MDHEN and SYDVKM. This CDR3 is CAGSLYRINSPLHF. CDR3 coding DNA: TGTGCCGGCAGTTTATACCGGATTAATTCACCCCTCCACTTT.

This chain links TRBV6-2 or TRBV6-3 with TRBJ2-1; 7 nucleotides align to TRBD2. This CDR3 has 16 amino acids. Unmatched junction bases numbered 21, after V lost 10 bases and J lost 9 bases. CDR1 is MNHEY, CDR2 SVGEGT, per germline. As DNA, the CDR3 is TGTGCCACGACAGAGGGAGGGCCCATAACCCGCGCTGAGCAGTTCTTC. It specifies CATTEGGPITRAEQFF.

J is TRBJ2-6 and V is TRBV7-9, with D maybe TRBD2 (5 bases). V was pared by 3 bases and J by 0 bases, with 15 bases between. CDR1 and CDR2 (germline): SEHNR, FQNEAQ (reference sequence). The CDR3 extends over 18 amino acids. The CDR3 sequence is CASSFSPGRDSGANVLTF. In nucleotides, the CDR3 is TGTGCCAGCAGCTTTTCACCGGGTCGGGACTCTGGGGCCAACGTCCTGACTTTC.

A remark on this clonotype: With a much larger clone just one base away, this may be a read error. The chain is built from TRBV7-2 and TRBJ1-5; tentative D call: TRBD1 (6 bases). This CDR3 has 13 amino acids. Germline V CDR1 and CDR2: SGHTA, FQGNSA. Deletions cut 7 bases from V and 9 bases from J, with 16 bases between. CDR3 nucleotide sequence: TGTGCCAGCATATCAGACAGGCCGGGGCCCCAGCATTTT. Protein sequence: CASISDRPGPQHF.

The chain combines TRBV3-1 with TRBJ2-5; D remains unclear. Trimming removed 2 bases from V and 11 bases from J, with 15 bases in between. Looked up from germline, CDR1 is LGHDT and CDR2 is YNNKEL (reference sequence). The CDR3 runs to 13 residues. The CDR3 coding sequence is TGTGCCAGCAGCCAATATGGTCTAGTATGGCAGTACTTC. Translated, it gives CASSQYGLVWQYF.

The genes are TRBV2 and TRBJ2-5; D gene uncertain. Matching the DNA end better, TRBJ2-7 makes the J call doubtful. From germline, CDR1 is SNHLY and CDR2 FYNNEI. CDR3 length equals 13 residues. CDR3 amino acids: CASRRPADYEQYF. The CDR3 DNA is TGTGCCAGCAGACGGCCCGCCGACTACGAGCAGTACTTC.

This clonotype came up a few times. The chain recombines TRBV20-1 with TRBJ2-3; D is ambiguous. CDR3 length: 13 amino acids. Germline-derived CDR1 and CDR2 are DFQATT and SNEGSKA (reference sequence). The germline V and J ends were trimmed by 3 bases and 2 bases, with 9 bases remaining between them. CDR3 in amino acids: CSASPRNTDTQYF. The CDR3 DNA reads TGCAGTGCTAGTCCCCGAAACACAGATACGCAGTATTTT.

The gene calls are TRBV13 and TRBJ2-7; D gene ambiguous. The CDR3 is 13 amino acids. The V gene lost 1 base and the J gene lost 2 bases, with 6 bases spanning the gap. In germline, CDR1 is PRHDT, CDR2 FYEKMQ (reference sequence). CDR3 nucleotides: TGTGCCAGCAGCTTAGAACAGACCTACGAGCAGTACTTC. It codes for CASSLEQTYEQYF.

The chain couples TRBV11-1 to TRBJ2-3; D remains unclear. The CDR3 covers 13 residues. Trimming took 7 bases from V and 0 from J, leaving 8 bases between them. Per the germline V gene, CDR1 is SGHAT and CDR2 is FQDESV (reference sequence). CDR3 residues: CASIGRSTDTQYF. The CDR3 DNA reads TGTGCCAGCATAGGCAGAAGCACAGATACGCAGTATTTT.

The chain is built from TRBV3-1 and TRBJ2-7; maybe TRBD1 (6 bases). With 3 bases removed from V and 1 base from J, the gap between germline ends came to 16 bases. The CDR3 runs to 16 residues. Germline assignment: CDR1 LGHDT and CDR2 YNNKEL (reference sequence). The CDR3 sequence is CASSQPFGGGSYEQYF. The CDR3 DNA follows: TGTGCCAGCAGCCAGCCGTTTGGGGGCGGTTCCTACGAGCAGTACTTC.

The CDR3 bases are TGCGCCAGCAGCCAGGGGCCAGGCGGGAACACTGAAGCTTTCTTT. Encoded protein: CASSQGPGGNTEAFF. The chain couples TRBV4-1 to TRBJ1-1, with a weak D call TRBD1 (5 bases). This CDR3 comprises 15 residues. V was cut by 3 bases and J by 1 base, with 12 bases left in between. Germline CDR1 and CDR2: MGHRA and YSYEKL.

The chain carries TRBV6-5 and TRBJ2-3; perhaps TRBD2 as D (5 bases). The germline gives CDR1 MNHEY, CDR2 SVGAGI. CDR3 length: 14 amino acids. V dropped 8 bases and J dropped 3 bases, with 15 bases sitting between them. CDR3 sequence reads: CASGLSGGTDTQYF. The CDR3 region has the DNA TGTGCCAGCGGTTTAAGCGGAGGAACAGATACGCAGTATTTT.

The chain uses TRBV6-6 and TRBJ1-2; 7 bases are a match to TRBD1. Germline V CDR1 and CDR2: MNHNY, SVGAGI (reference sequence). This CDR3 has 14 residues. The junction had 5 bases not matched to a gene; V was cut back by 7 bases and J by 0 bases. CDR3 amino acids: CASTTGDSNYGYTF. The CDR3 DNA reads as TGTGCCAGCACAACAGGGGATTCTAACTATGGCTACACCTTC.

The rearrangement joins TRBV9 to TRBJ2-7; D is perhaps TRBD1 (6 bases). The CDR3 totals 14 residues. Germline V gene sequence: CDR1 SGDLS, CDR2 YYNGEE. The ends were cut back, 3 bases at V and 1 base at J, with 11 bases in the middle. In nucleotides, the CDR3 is TGTGCCAGCAGCGCCCAGGGGCTATCCTACGAGCAGTACTTC. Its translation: CASSAQGLSYEQYF.

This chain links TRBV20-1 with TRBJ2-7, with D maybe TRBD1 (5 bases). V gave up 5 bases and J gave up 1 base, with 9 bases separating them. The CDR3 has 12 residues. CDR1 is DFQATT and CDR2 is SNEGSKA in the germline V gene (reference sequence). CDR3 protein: CSAVQGSYEQYF. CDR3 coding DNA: TGCAGTGCTGTCCAGGGTTCCTACGAGCAGTACTTC.

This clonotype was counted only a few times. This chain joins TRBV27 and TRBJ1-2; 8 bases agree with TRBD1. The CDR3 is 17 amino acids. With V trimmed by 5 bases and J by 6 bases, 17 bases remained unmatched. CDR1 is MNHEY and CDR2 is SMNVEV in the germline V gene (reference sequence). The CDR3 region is CASSPLWLGTGLHGYTF. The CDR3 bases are TGTGCCAGCAGTCCTTTATGGTTAGGGACAGGATTGCATGGCTACACCTTC.

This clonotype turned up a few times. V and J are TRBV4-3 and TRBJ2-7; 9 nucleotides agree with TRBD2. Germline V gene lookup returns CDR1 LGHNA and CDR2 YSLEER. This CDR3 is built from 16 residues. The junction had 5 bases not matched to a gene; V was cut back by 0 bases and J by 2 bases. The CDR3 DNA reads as TGCGCCAGCAGCCAAGACGAGGCTAGCGGGACCTACGAGCAGTACTTC. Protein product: CASSQDEASGTYEQYF.

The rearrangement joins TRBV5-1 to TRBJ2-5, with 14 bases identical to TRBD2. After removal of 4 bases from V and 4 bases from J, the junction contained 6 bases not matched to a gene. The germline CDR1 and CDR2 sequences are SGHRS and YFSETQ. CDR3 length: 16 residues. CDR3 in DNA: TGCGCCAGCAGCATCCAGGGGACTAGCGGGAGAGAGACCCAGTACTTC. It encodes CASSIQGTSGRETQYF.

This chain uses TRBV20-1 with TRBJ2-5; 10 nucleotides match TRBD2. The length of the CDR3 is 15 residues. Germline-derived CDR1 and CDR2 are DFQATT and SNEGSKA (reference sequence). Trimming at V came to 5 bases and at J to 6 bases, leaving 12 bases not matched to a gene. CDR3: CSASESGRAAKTQYF. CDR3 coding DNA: TGCAGTGCTTCAGAAAGCGGGAGGGCCGCAAAGACCCAGTACTTC.

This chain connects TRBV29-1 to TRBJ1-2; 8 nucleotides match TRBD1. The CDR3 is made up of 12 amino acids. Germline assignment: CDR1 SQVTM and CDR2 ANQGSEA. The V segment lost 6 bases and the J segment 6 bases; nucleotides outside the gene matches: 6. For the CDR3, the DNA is TGCAGCGTCTCAGGACAGGGAAATGGCTACACCTTC. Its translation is CSVSGQGNGYTF.

The CDR3, as DNA: TGCAGTGCCCAACTAGCGGGAAGCCCAACCTACGAGCAGTACTTC. Its protein is CSAQLAGSPTYEQYF. V and J are TRBV20-1 and TRBJ2-7, with 10 bases lining up with TRBD2. Trimming took 6 bases from V and 2 from J; bases not matched to a gene: 10. Germline V gene sequence: CDR1 DFQATT, CDR2 SNEGSKA (reference sequence). The CDR3 is 15 amino acids.

The CDR3 spells CASIHTAKNIQYF. The CDR3 DNA sequence: TGTGCCAGCATCCATACAGCCAAAAACATTCAGTACTTC. The rearrangement links TRBV7-2 to TRBJ2-4; D gene uncertain. The CDR3 covers 13 residues. The V gene lost 7 bases and the J gene lost 0 bases, with 7 bases spanning the gap. Germline V gene sequence: CDR1 SGHTA, CDR2 FQGNSA. The whole variable domain, filled in from reference TRBV7-2 and TRBJ2-4, reads GAGVSQSPSNKVTEKGKDVELRCDPISGHTALYWYRQSLGQGLEFLIYFQGNSAPDKSGLPSDRFSAERTGGSVSTLTIQRTQQEDSAVYLCASIHTAKNIQYFGAGTRLSVL.

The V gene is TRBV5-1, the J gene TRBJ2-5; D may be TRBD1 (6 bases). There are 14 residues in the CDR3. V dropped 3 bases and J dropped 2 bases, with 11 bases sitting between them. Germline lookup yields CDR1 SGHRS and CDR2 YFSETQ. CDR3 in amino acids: CASSWGHPQETQYF. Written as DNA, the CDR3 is TGCGCCAGCAGCTGGGGGCACCCTCAAGAGACCCAGTACTTC.

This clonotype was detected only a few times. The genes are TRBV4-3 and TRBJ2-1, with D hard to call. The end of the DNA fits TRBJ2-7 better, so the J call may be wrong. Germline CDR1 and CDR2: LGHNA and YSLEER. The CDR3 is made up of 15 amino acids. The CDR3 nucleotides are TGCGCCAGCAGCCAATCTGGAACCACCTACAATGAGCAGTACTTC. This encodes CASSQSGTTYNEQYF.

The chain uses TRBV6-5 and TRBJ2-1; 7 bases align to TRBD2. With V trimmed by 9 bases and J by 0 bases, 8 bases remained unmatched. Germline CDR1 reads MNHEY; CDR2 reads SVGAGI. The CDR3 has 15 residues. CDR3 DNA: TGTGCCAGTAAGCGGGGCCTCGCCTCCTACAATGAGCAGTTCTTC. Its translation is CASKRGLASYNEQFF.

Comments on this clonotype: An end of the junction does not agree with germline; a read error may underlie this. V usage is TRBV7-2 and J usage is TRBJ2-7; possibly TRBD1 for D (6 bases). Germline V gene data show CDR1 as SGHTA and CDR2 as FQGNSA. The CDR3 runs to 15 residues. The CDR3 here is CASSRGGLRFDEQYF. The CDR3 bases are TGTGCCAGCAGCCGAGGGGGTCTGCGGTTCGACGAACAGTACTTC.

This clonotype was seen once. The CDR3 DNA follows: TGTGCCAGCAGCTCTCCTAGTGGGGGCAGCGAGCAGTACTTC. This encodes CASSSPSGGSEQYF. V usage is TRBV6-2 or TRBV6-3 and J usage is TRBJ2-5, with D perhaps TRBD1 (6 bases). The better agreement between TRBJ2-7 and the DNA end casts doubt on the J call. CDR3 size: 14 residues. Germline CDR1 reads MNHEY; CDR2 reads SVGEGT.